Each of the 15 T cell receptor beta chains below was sequenced from the same sample in a study of shared clonotypes between healthy human individuals. Generated by immunoSEQ multiplex PCR, the TCRdb table keeps only in-frame clones and is missing some. The sample contains hundreds of thousands of clones, 95% to 98% of which appear only once. CD45RO-negative CD8 cells positively selected for CCR7 made up the naive population, which excluded terminally differentiated effector memory CD45RA+ cells. The sequencing input was naive CD8+ T cells sorted from blood. The receptors here all came from a man younger than 40 in good health.

This chain uses TRBV9 with TRBJ2-1; perhaps D is TRBD1 or TRBD2 (5 bases each). CDR3 length equals 16 residues. Germline V gene lookup returns CDR1 SGDLS and CDR2 YYNGEE. Trimming pared 2 bases from V and 7 bases from J, leaving 19 bases between. The CDR3 DNA reads as TGTGCCAGCAGCGTTAGTTTGAACCTTGGGGGTAATGAGCAGTTCTTC. It is translated as CASSVSLNLGGNEQFF.

CDR3 residues: CASSDFAFSPPDTQYF. In nucleotides, the CDR3 is TGTGCCAGCAGCGACTTTGCGTTCAGTCCCCCAGATACGCAGTATTTT. This rearrangement joins TRBV7-6 to TRBJ2-3; D ambiguous. CDR1 is SGHVS and CDR2 is FNYEAQ in the germline V gene. This CDR3 contains 16 residues. Between the trimmed V and J ends, which lost 5 bases and 4 bases, there was a span of 19 bases.

In the case of this clone: The same CDR3 is also encoded by other DNA sequences in this sample. The chain uses TRBV27 and TRBJ2-7, with a tentative D call TRBD2 (5 bases). Trimming removed 5 bases at V and 2 bases at J, with 13 bases between. Looked up from germline, CDR1 is MNHEY and CDR2 is SMNVEV (reference sequence). The CDR3 extends over 14 amino acids. This chain's CDR3 is CASSREGVTYEQYF. CDR3 DNA: TGTGCCAGCAGTCGAGAGGGCGTTACCTACGAGCAGTACTTC.

V is TRBV5-6 and J is TRBJ2-7; D uncertain. CDR3 length: 15 amino acids. V lost 2 bases and J lost 5, with 17 bases in between. CDR1 is SGHDT and CDR2 is YYEEEE in the germline V gene. The CDR3 region is CASSFKLSSVHEQYF. The DNA for the CDR3 is TGTGCCAGCAGCTTTAAGCTCTCGTCGGTCCACGAGCAGTACTTC.

The chain links TRBV6-1 to TRBJ2-6; D is undetermined. The CDR3 loop spans 15 amino acids. The germline V and J ends were trimmed by 1 base and 9 bases, with 13 bases remaining between them. From germline, CDR1 is MNHNS and CDR2 SASEGT. This chain's CDR3 is CASSEDGSSSNVLTF. The CDR3 nucleotides are TGTGCCAGCAGTGAAGATGGTTCTTCCAGCAACGTCCTGACTTTC.

This sequence joins TRBV9 and TRBJ1-2; D might be TRBD1 (5 bases). Germline V gives CDR1 SGDLS, CDR2 YYNGEE. This CDR3 comprises 17 residues. The V end lost 2 bases, the J end lost 6 bases, and 23 bases lay between the germline ends. The CDR3 region has the DNA TGTGCCAGCAGCGTGTATCTCGGGGGGGACGAGAAAGATGGCTACACCTTC. It encodes CASSVYLGGDEKDGYTF.

The V gene is TRBV10-2, the J gene TRBJ2-1, with D tentatively TRBD1 or TRBD2 (5 bases each). Germline lookup yields CDR1 WSHSY and CDR2 SAAADI. Trimming removed 1 base from V and 2 bases from J, with 9 bases in between. The CDR3 loop spans 15 amino acids. CDR3 bases: TGCGCCAGCAGTGAGTTCCGGGGCGCCTACAATGAGCAGTTCTTC. Protein product: CASSEFRGAYNEQFF.

This clone has only one observation. V and J are TRBV6-5 and TRBJ2-2, with a possible D match to TRBD1 (5 bases). V lost 2 bases and J 6 bases, leaving 10 bases between the germline ends. The length of the CDR3 is 14 residues. Germline V lookup: CDR1 MNHEY, CDR2 SVGAGI. CDR3 amino acids: CASSYQGRAGELFF. The CDR3 DNA sequence: TGTGCCAGCAGTTACCAGGGAAGGGCCGGGGAGCTGTTTTTT.

As concerns this clone: In the same sample, other DNA sequences code for this CDR3. The chain recombines TRBV9 with TRBJ2-2, with D uncertain. V lost 2 bases and J lost 3, with 2 bases in between. CDR1 SGDLS and CDR2 YYNGEE come from the germline V gene. The CDR3 sequence is 12 residues long. The CDR3 protein is CASSVYTGELFF. CDR3 DNA sequence: TGTGCCAGCAGCGTGTACACCGGGGAGCTGTTTTTT. Together with reference TRBV9 and TRBJ2-2, the CDR3 gives the full variable domain: DSGVTQTPKHLITATGQRVTLRCSPRSGDLSVYWYQQSLDQGLQFLIQYYNGEERAKGNILERFSAQQFPDLHSELNLSSLELGDSALYFCASSVYTGELFFGEGSRLTVL.

The CDR3 DNA sequence: TGCAGCGTCCGGGAGGGTCGTTACGAGCAGTACTTC. Translating it yields CSVREGRYEQYF. The J gene is TRBJ2-7, the V gene TRBV29-1; 8 positions match TRBD2. CDR1 and CDR2 from the germline V gene are SQVTM and ANQGSEA. The CDR3 contains 12 residues. V dropped 6 bases and J dropped 4; count of bases not matched to a gene: 5.

This chain joins TRBV7-6 and TRBJ2-1; D is possibly TRBD2 (5 bases). Deletions cut 8 bases from V and 7 bases from J, with 18 bases between. The V gene's germline CDR1 is SGHVS and CDR2 FNYEAQ. The CDR3 spans 14 residues. CDR3 nucleotide sequence: TGTGCCAGCCAACCAGGAGGCCTTGGGAATGAGCAGTTCTTC. This codes for CASQPGGLGNEQFF.

The V call is TRBV27, the J call TRBJ1-5; the match to TRBD1 covers 7 bases. V shed 5 bases, J shed 4 bases, and the junction held 8 bases outside the gene matches. Germline CDR1 MNHEY, CDR2 SMNVEV (reference sequence). The CDR3 consists of 15 residues. CDR3 amino acids: CASSHGTALNQPQHF. The CDR3, as DNA: TGTGCCAGCAGTCATGGGACAGCGCTTAATCAGCCCCAGCATTTT.

V usage is TRBV27 and J usage is TRBJ2-1, with 9 bases that match TRBD2. The V gene end was trimmed by 6 bases and the J gene end by 4 bases; junction bases not matched to a gene: 7. CDR1 and CDR2 (germline): MNHEY, SMNVEV (reference sequence). The CDR3 has 15 amino acids. CDR3 bases: TGTGCCAGCAGCCATCTAGCGGGGTCTTACAATGAGCAGTTCTTC. The encoded protein is CASSHLAGSYNEQFF.

V and J are TRBV4-3 and TRBJ1-1; no firm D call. The CDR3 is made up of 14 amino acids. The V end was cut by 0 bases, the J end by 10 bases, with 15 bases between. Germline CDR1 and CDR2: LGHNA and YSLEER. The CDR3, as DNA: TGCGCCAGCAGCCAAGATGGTACGGTTCCGGGAGCTTTCTTT. This codes for CASSQDGTVPGAFF.

The rearrangement uses TRBV7-6 and TRBJ1-4; no clear D. This CDR3 is built from 14 residues. CDR1 is SGHVS, CDR2 FNYEAQ, per germline. Trimming pared 6 bases from V and 2 bases from J, leaving 10 bases between. CDR3 DNA sequence: TGTGCCAGCAGTCCGCATTATACTAATGAAAAACTGTTTTTT. Its translation: CASSPHYTNEKLFF.